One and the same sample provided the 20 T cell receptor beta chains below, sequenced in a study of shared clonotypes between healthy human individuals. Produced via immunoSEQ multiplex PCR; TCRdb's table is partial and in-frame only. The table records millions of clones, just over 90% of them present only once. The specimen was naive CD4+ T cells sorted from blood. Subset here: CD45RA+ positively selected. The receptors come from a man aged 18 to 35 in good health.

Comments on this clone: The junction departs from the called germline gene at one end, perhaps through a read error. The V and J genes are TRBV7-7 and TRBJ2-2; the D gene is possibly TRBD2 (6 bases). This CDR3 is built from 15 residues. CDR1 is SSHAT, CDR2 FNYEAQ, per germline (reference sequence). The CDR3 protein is CASSRGTGNTGELFF. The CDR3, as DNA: TGTGCTAGCAGTCGAGGGACTGGGAACACCGGGGAGCTGTTTTTT.

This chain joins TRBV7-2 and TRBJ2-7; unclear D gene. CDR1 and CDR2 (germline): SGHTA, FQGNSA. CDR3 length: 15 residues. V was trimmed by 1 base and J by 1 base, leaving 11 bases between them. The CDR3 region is CASSLEVTESYEQYF. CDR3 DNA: TGTGCCAGCAGCTTAGAGGTCACAGAATCCTACGAGCAGTACTTC.

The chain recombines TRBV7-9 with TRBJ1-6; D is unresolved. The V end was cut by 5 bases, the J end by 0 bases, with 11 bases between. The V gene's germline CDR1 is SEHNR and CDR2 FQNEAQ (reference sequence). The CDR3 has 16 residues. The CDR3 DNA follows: TGTGCCAGCAGCCCTATGGGGAACTCCTATAATTCACCCCTCCACTTT. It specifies CASSPMGNSYNSPLHF. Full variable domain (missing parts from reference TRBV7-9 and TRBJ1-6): DTGVSQNPRHKITKRGQNVTFRCDPISEHNRLYWYRQTLGQGPEFLTYFQNEAQLEKSRLLSDRFSAERPKGSFSTLEIQRTEQGDSAMYLCASSPMGNSYNSPLHFGNGTRLTVT.

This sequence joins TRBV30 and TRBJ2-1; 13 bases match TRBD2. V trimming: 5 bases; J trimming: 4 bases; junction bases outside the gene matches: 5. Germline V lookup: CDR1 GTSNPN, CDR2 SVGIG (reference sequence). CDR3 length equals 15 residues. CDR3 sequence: CAWGLAGVGYNEQFF. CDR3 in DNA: TGTGCCTGGGGACTAGCGGGAGTTGGTTACAATGAGCAGTTCTTC.

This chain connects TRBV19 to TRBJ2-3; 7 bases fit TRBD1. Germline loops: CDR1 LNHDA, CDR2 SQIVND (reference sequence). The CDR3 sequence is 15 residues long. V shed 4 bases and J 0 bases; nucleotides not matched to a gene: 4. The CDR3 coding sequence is TGTGCCAGTAGTAACTGGGACAGCAGCACAGATACGCAGTATTTT. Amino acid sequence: CASSNWDSSTDTQYF.

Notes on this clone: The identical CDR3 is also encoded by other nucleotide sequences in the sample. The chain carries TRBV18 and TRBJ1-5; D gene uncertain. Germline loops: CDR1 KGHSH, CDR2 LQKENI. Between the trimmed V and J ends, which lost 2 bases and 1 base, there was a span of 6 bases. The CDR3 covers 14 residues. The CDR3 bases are TGTGCCAGCTCACCATCCGGGAGCAATCAGCCCCAGCATTTT. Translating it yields CASSPSGSNQPQHF. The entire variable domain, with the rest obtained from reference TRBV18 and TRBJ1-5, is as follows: NAGVMQNPRHLVRRRGQEARLRCSPMKGHSHVYWYRQLPEEGLKFMVYLQKENIIDESGMPKERFSAEFPKEGPSILRIQQVVRGDSAAYFCASSPSGSNQPQHFGDGTRLSIL.

The CDR3 spells CASSPPRLAGGSDTQYF. In DNA form, the CDR3 reads TGTGCCAGCAGCCCCCCTCGGCTAGCGGGGGGGTCAGATACGCAGTATTTT. The chain has TRBV5-6 and TRBJ2-3, with 12 bases matching TRBD2. CDR1 and CDR2 (germline): SGHDT, YYEEEE. The CDR3 runs 17 residues. The J segment lost 4 bases and the V segment lost 4 bases, leaving 10 bases of the junction unmatched.

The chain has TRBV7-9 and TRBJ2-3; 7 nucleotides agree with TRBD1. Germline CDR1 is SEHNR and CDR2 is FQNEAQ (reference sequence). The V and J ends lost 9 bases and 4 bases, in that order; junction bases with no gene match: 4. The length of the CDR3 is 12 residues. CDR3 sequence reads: CASRQGADTQYF. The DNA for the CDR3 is TGTGCCAGTAGACAGGGAGCAGATACGCAGTATTTT.

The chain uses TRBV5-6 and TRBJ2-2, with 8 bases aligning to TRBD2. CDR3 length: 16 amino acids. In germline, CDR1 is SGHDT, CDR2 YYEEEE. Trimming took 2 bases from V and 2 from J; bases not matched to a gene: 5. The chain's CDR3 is CASSLGGLDNTGELFF. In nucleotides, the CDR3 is TGTGCCAGCAGCTTAGGGGGACTAGATAACACCGGGGAGCTGTTTTTT. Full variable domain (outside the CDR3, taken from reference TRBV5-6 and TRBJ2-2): DAGVTQSPTHLIKTRGQQVTLRCSPKSGHDTVSWYQQALGQGPQFIFQYYEEEERQRGNFPDRFSGHQFPNYSSELNVNALLLGDSALYLCASSLGGLDNTGELFFGEGSRLTVL.

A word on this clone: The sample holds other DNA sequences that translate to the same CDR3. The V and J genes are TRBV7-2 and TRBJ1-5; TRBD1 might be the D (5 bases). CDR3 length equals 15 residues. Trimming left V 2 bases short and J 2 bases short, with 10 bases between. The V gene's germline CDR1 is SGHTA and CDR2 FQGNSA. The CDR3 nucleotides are TGTGCCAGCAGCTTATACGGGGCCGGCAATCAGCCCCAGCATTTT. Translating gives CASSLYGAGNQPQHF. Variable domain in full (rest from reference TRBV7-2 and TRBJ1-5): GAGVSQSPSNKVTEKGKDVELRCDPISGHTALYWYRQSLGQGLEFLIYFQGNSAPDKSGLPSDRFSAERTGGSVSTLTIQRTQQEDSAVYLCASSLYGAGNQPQHFGDGTRLSIL.

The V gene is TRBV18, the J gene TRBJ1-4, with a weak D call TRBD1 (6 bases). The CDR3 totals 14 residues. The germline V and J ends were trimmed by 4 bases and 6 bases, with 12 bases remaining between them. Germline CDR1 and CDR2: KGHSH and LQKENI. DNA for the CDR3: TGTGCCAGCTCACAGCAGGGGTCGGATGAAAAACTGTTTTTT. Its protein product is CASSQQGSDEKLFF.

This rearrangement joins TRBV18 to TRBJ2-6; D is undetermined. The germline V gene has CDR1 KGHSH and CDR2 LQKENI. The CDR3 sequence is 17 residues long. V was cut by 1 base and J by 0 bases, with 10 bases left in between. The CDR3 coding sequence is TGTGCCAGCTCACCACTTCCAGTCTTCTCTGGGGCCAACGTCCTGACTTTC. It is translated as CASSPLPVFSGANVLTF.

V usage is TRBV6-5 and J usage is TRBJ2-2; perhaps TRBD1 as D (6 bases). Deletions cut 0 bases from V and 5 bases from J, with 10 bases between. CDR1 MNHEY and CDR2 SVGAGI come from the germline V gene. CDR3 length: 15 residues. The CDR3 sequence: CASSYSAGATGELFF. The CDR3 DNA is TGTGCCAGCAGTTACTCCGCAGGGGCTACCGGGGAGCTGTTTTTT.

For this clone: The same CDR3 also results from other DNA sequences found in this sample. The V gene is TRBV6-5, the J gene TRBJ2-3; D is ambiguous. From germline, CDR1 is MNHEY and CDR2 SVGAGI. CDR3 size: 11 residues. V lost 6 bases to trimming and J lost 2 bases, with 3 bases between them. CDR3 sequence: CASRTTDTQYF. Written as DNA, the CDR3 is TGTGCCAGCAGGACCACAGATACGCAGTATTTT.

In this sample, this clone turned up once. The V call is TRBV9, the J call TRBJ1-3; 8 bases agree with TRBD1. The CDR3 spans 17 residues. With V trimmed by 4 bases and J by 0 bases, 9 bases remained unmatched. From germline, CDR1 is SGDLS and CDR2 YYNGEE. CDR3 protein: CASSLQGAGDSGNTIYF. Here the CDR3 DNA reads TGTGCCAGCAGCCTCCAGGGGGCAGGAGACTCTGGAAACACCATATATTTT. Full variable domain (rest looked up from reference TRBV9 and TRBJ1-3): DSGVTQTPKHLITATGQRVTLRCSPRSGDLSVYWYQQSLDQGLQFLIQYYNGEERAKGNILERFSAQQFPDLHSELNLSSLELGDSALYFCASSLQGAGDSGNTIYFGEGSWLTVV.

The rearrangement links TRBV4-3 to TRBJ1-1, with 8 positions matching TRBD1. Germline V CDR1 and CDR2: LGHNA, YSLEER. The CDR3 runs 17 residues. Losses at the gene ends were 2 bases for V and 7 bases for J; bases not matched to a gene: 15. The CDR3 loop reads CASSQLYAGTGTIEAFF. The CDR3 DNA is TGCGCCAGCAGCCAACTATACGCCGGGACAGGAACTATTGAAGCTTTCTTT.

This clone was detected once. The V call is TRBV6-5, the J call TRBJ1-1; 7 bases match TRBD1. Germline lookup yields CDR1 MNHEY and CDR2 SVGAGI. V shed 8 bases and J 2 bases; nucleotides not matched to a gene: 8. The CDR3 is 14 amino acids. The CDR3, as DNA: TGTGCCAGCGTCCGGGACAGCGGAAACACTGAAGCTTTCTTT. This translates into CASVRDSGNTEAFF.

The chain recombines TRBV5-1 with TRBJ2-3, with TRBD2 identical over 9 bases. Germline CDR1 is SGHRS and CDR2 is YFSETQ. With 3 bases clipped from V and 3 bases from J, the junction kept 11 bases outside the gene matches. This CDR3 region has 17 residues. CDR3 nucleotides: TGCGCCAGCAGCTATGGGCTAGCGGGAATGACGACAGATACGCAGTATTTT. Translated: CASSYGLAGMTTDTQYF.

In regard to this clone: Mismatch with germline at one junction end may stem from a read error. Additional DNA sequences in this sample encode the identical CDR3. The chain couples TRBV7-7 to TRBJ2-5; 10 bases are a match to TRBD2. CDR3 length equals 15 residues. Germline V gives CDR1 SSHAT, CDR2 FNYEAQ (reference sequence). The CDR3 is CASSLGLAEQETQYF. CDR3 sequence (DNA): TGTGCTAGCAGCTTAGGACTAGCGGAACAAGAGACCCAGTACTTC.

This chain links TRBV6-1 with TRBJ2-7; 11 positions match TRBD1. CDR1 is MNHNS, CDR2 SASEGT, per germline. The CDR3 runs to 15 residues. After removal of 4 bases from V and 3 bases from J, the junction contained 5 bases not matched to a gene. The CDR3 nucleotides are TGTGCCAGCAGTGCGGCCGGGACAGGGGGCTACGAGCAGTACTTC. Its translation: CASSAAGTGGYEQYF.